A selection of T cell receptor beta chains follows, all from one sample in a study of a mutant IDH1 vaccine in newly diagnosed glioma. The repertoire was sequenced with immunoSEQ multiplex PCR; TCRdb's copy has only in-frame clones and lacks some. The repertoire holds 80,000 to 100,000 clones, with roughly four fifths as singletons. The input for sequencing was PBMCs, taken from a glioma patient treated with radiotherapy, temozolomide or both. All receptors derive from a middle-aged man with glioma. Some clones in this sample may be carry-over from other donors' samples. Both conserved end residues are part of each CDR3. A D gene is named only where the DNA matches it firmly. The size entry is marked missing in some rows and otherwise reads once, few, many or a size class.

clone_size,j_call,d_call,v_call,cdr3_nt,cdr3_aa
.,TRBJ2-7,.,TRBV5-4,TGTGCCAGCAGCCCGGTTGGCGGGCCAAACTACGAGCAGTACTTC,CASSPVGGPNYEQYF
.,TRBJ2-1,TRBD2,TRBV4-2,TGTGCCAGCAGCCAAGTTCGGGCGGGGGGCTACAATGAGCAGTTCTTC,CASSQVRAGGYNEQFF
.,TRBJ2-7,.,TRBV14,TGTGCCAGCAGCCTCCTAGGGTCCTACGAGCAGTACTTC,CASSLLGSYEQYF
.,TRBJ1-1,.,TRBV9,TGTGCCAGCAGCGTAGACCCCTCATTGAACACTGAAGCTTTCTTT,CASSVDPSLNTEAFF
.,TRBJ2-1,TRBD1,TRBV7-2,TGTGCCAGCAGCTTATTTGTGGGGACAGGGCTTATTGGTGAGCAGTTCTTC,CASSLFVGTGLIGEQFF
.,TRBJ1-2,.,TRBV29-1,TGCAGCGTTGAGGCAGGGGAGGGGTATGGCTACACCTTC,CSVEAGEGYGYTF
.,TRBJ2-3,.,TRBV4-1,TGCGCCAGCAGTCTGGGAGCCAGGGGCACAGATACGCAGTATTTT,CASSLGARGTDTQYF
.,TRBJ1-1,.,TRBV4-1,TGCGCCAGCAGCCAAGGGATCGGGGGAGGCACTGAAGCTTTCTTT,CASSQGIGGGTEAFF
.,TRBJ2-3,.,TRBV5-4,TGTGCCAGCAGCCTGCGGAGAGGGGGTTTAACAGATACGCAGTATTTT,CASSLRRGGLTDTQYF
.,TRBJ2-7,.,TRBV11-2,TGTGCCAGCAGCTTTGGCGGGGAAACCTACGAGCAGTACTTC,CASSFGGETYEQYF
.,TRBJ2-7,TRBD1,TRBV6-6,TGTGCCAGCAGTTACGACAGGGACTACGAGCAGTACTTC,CASSYDRDYEQYF
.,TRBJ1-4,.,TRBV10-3,TGTGCCATCAGTGACTCGCCTCCCTTCGGGCTGTTTTTT,CAISDSPPFGLFF
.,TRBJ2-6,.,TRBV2,TGTGCCAGCCACGGAGGGCAGATCTCTGGGGCCAACGTCCTGACTTTC,CASHGGQISGANVLTF
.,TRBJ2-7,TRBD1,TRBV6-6,TGTGCCAGCAGTTTTGACCGACAGGGGGCTTCGGGCGAGCAGTACTTC,CASSFDRQGASGEQYF
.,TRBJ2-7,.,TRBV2,TGTGCCAATAAACAGGGTTATAGCTCCTACGAGCAGTACTTC,CANKQGYSSYEQYF
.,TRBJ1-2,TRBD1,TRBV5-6,TGTGCCAGCAGTTTGGAACAGGGGAACTATGGCTACACCTTC,CASSLEQGNYGYTF
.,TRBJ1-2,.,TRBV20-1,TGCAGTGCGCAAACAGACTATGGCTACACCTTC,CSAQTDYGYTF
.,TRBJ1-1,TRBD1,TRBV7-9,TGTGCCAGCAGCGACCCGGGACAGGGAGTCACTGAAGCTTTCTTT,CASSDPGQGVTEAFF
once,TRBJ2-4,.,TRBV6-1,TGTGCCAGCAGTGTTGAAGGAGGCAAAAACATTCAGTACTTC,CASSVEGGKNIQYF
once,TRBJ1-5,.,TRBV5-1,TGCGCCAGCAGCTTAGGGGATTACAATCAGCCCCAGCATTTT,CASSLGDYNQPQHF
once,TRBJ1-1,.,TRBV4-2,TGTGCCAGCAGCCAAGATTTGGCAGGGGCTCTGAACACTGAAGCTTTCTTT,CASSQDLAGALNTEAFF
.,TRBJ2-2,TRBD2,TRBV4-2,TGTGCCAGCAGCCAAGATCTGCAGCGGGGGGGCATCACCGGGGAGCTGTTTTTT,CASSQDLQRGGITGELFF
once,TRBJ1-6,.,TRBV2,TGTGCTACGGTCCCGACAGTCTTAGATTCACCCCTCCACTTT,CATVPTVLDSPLHF
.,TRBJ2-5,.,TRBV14,TGTGCCAGCAGCCGGATCGGTACCGGTCGAGAGACCCAGTACTTC,CASSRIGTGRETQYF
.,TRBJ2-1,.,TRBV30,TGTGCCTGGAGTGTACAGCCGAAGCAGTTCTTC,CAWSVQPKQFF
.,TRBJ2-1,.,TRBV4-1,TGCGCCAGCAGCCAATCTGGGGTTAATGAGCAGTTCTTC,CASSQSGVNEQFF
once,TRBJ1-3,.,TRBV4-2,TGTGCCAGCAGCCAAGAAATGGGATCTGGAAACACCATATATTTT,CASSQEMGSGNTIYF
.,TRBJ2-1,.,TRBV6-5,TGTGCCAGCGCCCCAAATAAATACAATGAGCAGTTCTTC,CASAPNKYNEQFF
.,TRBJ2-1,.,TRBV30,TGTGCCTGGAGTACCCCCCAGGGATACAATGAGCAGTTCTTC,CAWSTPQGYNEQFF
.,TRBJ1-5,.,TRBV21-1,TGTGCCAGCAGCAAAGCGCGGGGACAGCCCCAGCATTTT,CASSKARGQPQHF
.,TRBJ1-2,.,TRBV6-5,TGTGCCAGCAGTCAGCGCCCCTACTATGGCTACACCTTC,CASSQRPYYGYTF
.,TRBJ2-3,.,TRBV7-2,TGTGCCAGCACCGCTTACCTAGATACGCAGTATTTT,CASTAYLDTQYF
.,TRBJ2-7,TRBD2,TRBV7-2,TGTGCCAGCAGCGTGACTAGCGGGGGCTACGAGCAGTACTTC,CASSVTSGGYEQYF
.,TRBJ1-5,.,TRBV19,TGTGCCAGTAGTATATTTGCGGATAGCAATCAGCCCCAGCATTTT,CASSIFADSNQPQHF
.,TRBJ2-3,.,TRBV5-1,TGCGCCAGCAGCTTGGAATCAGGGACAGATACGCAGTATTTT,CASSLESGTDTQYF
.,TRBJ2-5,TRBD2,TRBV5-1,TGCGCCAGCAGCTCGGGCAGCGGGGGGGCCAGCGGGACCCAGTACTTC,CASSSGSGGASGTQYF
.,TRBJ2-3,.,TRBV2,TGTGCCAGCAGTGAGTGGGGGGTCAGCACAGATACGCAGTATTTT,CASSEWGVSTDTQYF
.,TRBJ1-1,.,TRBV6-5,TGTGCCAGCAGTGGCTCGTGGGGGGGAAACACTGAAGCTTTCTTT,CASSGSWGGNTEAFF
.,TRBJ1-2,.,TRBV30,TGTGCCTGGTCCCAAGGGTATGGCTACACCTTC,CAWSQGYGYTF
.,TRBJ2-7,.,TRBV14,TGTGCCAGCAGCCAAACAGAGTACGAGCAGTACTTC,CASSQTEYEQYF
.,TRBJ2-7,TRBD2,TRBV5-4,TGTGCCAGCAGCTCCCTTAGCGGGGGGTCCTACGAGCAGTACTTC,CASSSLSGGSYEQYF
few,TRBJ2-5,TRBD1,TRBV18,TGTGCCAGCTCACCGGGGACAGTAGAGACCCAGTACTTC,CASSPGTVETQYF
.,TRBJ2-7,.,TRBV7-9,TGTGCCAGCAGCTTCCCCGGAGGGGGCCTCGAGCAGTACTTC,CASSFPGGGLEQYF
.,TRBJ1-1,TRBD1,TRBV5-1,TGCGCCAGCAGCTCAGGGGACAGGAACACTGAAGCTTTCTTT,CASSSGDRNTEAFF
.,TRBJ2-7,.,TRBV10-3,TGTGCCATCAGTAGCACACCGAGCTCCTACGAGCAGTACTTC,CAISSTPSSYEQYF
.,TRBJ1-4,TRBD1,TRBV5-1,TGCGCCAGCAGCACCCGGGACAGACGCGAAAAACTGTTTTTT,CASSTRDRREKLFF
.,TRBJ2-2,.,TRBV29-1,TGCAGCGTGCGGACCACCGGGGAGCTGTTTTTT,CSVRTTGELFF
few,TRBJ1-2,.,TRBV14,TGTGCCAGCAGCCTTGGTCTCACGCCCAACTATGGCTACACCTTC,CASSLGLTPNYGYTF
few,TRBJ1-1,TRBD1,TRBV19,TGTGCCACCTGGAAGGGACAGTCGAACACTGAAGCTTTCTTT,CATWKGQSNTEAFF
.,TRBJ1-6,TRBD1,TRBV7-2,TGTGCCAGCAGCCGTTATTGGGCAGGGGGGAATTCACCCCTCCACTTT,CASSRYWAGGNSPLHF
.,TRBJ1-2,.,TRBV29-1,TGCAGCGTGTGGGGTTCGGATGGCTACACCTTC,CSVWGSDGYTF
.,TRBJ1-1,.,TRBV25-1,TGTGCCAGCAAGGGTTTAGGGACTGAAGCTTTCTTT,CASKGLGTEAFF
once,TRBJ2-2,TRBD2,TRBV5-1,TGCGCCAGCAGCAAGGGGACTAGCGGGGCCGGGGAGCTGTTTTTT,CASSKGTSGAGELFF